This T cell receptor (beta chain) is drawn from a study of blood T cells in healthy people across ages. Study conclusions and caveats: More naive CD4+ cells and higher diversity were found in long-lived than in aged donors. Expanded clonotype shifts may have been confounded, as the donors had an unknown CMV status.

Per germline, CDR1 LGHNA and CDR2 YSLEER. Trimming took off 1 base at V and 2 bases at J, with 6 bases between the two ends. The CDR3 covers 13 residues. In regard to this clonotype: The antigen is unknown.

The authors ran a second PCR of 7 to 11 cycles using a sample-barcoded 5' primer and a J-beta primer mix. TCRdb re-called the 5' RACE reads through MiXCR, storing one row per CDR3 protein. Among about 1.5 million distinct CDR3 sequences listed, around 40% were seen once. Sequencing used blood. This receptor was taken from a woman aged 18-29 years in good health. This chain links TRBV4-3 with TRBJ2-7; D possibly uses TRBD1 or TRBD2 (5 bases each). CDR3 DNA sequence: TGCGCCAGCAGCCAAGCGGGACCCTACGAGCAGTACTTC. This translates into CASSQAGPYEQYF.